This T cell receptor (beta chain) is drawn from a study of cytomegalovirus exposure and HLA in healthy donors. Study-level results: Later analysis revealed greater clonal expansion in HLA-associated TCR beta chains than in equally common others.

Germline CDR1 and CDR2: MNHNS and SASEGT. The V and J ends lost 6 bases and 0 bases respectively, with 11 bases between them. The CDR3 is made up of 14 amino acids. A remark on this clone: What it binds is not known.

In the PCR, 60 Vbeta and 13 Jbeta primers were used. Using immunoSEQ multiplex PCR, the repertoire was profiled, and TCRdb retains in-frame clones only, with some absent. The repertoire holds 210,000 or so clones, with approximately 79% as singletons. The TCR originated in a man younger than 35 in good health and CMV-seronegative. Sequencing used PBMCs. The genes are TRBV6-1 and TRBJ1-1, with D maybe TRBD1 (5 bases). As DNA, the CDR3 is TGTGCCAGCAGGCCGTTGACAGTGAACACTGAAGCTTTCTTT. It specifies CASRPLTVNTEAFF.